These 13 T cell receptor beta chains originate from one sample sequenced in a study of blood T cell repertoires in COVID-19. The assay was immunoSEQ multiplex PCR, and TCRdb's table has in-frame clones only and misses some. The table shows over 100,000 clones, with approximately 84% occurring only once. The specimen sequenced was peripheral blood. These receptors were obtained from a man aged 35 to 55 with acute or convalescent COVID-19.

This chain connects TRBV19 to TRBJ2-5, with D uncertain. This CDR3 contains 13 residues. The germline CDR1 and CDR2 sequences are LNHDA and SQIVND (reference sequence). Deletions cut 8 bases from V and 5 bases from J, with 15 bases between. The CDR3 region is CASSRSYRETQYF. The CDR3 nucleotides are TGTGCCAGTTCGAGGTCCTACCGGGAGACCCAGTACTTC.

A word on this clone: A junction end diverges from the germline sequence, so it may reflect a read error. The gene calls are TRBV11-2 and TRBJ1-2; tentative D call: TRBD1 (5 bases). Germline CDR1 is SGHAT and CDR2 is FQNNGV. This CDR3 has 11 residues. In DNA form, the CDR3 reads TGTGCCAGCAGCTTATTGGGTCCGGGGGAATTC. This translates into CASSLLGPGEF.

This chain uses TRBV5-4 with TRBJ2-7; the D gene is possibly TRBD1 (5 bases). Trimming took 1 base from V and 0 from J, leaving 11 bases between them. The CDR3 contains 15 residues. Germline loops: CDR1 SGHNT, CDR2 YYREEE (reference sequence). The CDR3 protein is CASSLRPGPSYEQYF. The CDR3, as DNA: TGTGCCAGCAGCTTGAGACCAGGGCCCTCCTACGAGCAGTACTTC.

The chain combines TRBV6-2 or TRBV6-3 with TRBJ2-5, with 9 bases aligning to TRBD1. This CDR3 is 17 amino acids long. V lost 6 bases to trimming and J lost 3 bases; unmatched junction nucleotides: 14. Germline V gene lookup returns CDR1 MNHEY and CDR2 SVGEGT. The CDR3 DNA reads as TGTGCCAGCAGCCGCAGACGACAGACAGGGGGAGAAGAGACCCAGTACTTC. It specifies CASSRRRQTGGEETQYF.

The chain uses TRBV6-5 and TRBJ2-7, with TRBD2 matching over 10 bases. The CDR3 loop spans 15 amino acids. J gave up 3 bases and V 7 bases, and 9 bases lay outside the gene matches. The germline V gene has CDR1 MNHEY and CDR2 SVGAGI. In nucleotides, the CDR3 is TGTGCCAGCACCTTAGCGGGAGGCCTGTTCTACGAGCAGTACTTC. Translated: CASTLAGGLFYEQYF.

The gene calls are TRBV2 and TRBJ1-4, with D tentatively TRBD1 (5 bases). The germline gives CDR1 SNHLY, CDR2 FYNNEI. This CDR3 contains 15 residues. The germline V and J ends were trimmed by 4 bases and 0 bases, with 9 bases remaining between them. The CDR3 bases are TGTGCCAGCAGTGGGGGCTGGGCAACTAATGAAAAACTGTTTTTT. Residues: CASSGGWATNEKLFF.

The chain combines TRBV7-2 with TRBJ1-1; 10 bases are shared with TRBD1. V lost 0 bases to trimming and J lost 5 bases; unmatched junction nucleotides: 6. The germline CDR1 and CDR2 sequences are SGHTA and FQGNSA. The CDR3 has 16 residues. In nucleotides, the CDR3 is TGTGCCAGCAGCTTAGCGCAGGGGACAGGGGTAACTGAAGCTTTCTTT. It codes for CASSLAQGTGVTEAFF.

The chain employs TRBV2 and TRBJ1-3, with D possibly matching TRBD1 (5 bases). CDR3 size: 14 residues. Germline V lookup: CDR1 SNHLY, CDR2 FYNNEI. The germline V and J ends were trimmed by 6 bases and 0 bases, with 9 bases remaining between them. In DNA form, the CDR3 reads TGTGCCAGCAGAGGCAGGGTCTCTGGAAACACCATATATTTT. It yields the protein CASRGRVSGNTIYF.

The chain couples TRBV7-2 to TRBJ2-5; 13 bases are shared with TRBD2. The CDR3 sequence is 15 residues long. Germline V gives CDR1 SGHTA, CDR2 FQGNSA. V dropped 1 base and J dropped 6; count of bases not matched to a gene: 2. CDR3 in DNA: TGTGCCAGCAGCTTAGGACTAGCGGGGGGCCAGACCCAGTACTTC. Its translation: CASSLGLAGGQTQYF.

The CDR3 region is CASSYQFSSGNTIYF. The CDR3 bases are TGTGCCAGCAGTTACCAGTTCAGCTCTGGAAACACCATATATTTT. This sequence joins TRBV6-2 or TRBV6-3 and TRBJ1-3; D is unclear. Germline V gene lookup returns CDR1 MNHEY and CDR2 SVGEGT. The CDR3 runs to 15 residues. Trimming removed 2 bases at V and 0 bases at J, with 8 bases between.

The rearrangement joins TRBV5-6 to TRBJ2-5, with TRBD2 matching over 8 bases. CDR3 length equals 14 residues. The germline gives CDR1 SGHDT, CDR2 YYEEEE. The junction had 5 bases not matched to a gene; V was cut back by 4 bases and J by 3 bases. The CDR3 loop reads CASSAGTREETQYF. In DNA form, the CDR3 reads TGTGCCAGCAGCGCTGGGACTAGAGAAGAGACCCAGTACTTC.

The genes are TRBV9 and TRBJ2-3; 7 bases are a match to TRBD2. The V and J ends lost 1 base and 2 bases, in that order; junction bases with no gene match: 4. Germline V gives CDR1 SGDLS, CDR2 YYNGEE. This CDR3 has 15 amino acids. Here the CDR3 DNA reads TGTGCCAGCAGCGTAAGGCTAGCGGACACAGATACGCAGTATTTT. Translating gives CASSVRLADTDTQYF.

The chain employs TRBV7-9 and TRBJ2-3, with TRBD1 matching over 9 bases. Losses at the gene ends were 6 bases for V and 0 bases for J; bases not matched to a gene: 4. Looked up from germline, CDR1 is SEHNR and CDR2 is FQNEAQ (reference sequence). This CDR3 is 15 amino acids long. The CDR3 loop is CASRHDRGSTDTQYF. The CDR3 bases are TGTGCCAGCAGACACGACAGGGGGAGCACAGATACGCAGTATTTT.